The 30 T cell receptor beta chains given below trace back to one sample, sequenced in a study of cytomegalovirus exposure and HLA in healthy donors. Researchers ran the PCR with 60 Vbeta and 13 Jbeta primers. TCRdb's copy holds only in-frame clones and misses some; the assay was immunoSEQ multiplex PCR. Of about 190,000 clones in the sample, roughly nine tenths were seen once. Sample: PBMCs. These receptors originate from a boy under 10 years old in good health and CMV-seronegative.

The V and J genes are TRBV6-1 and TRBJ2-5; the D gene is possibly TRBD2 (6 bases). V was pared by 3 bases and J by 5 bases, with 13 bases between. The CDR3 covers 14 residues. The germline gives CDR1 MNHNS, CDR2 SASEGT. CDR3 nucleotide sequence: TGTGCCAGCAGTGACTCCCGGGGGTTCGAGACCCAGTACTTC. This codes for CASSDSRGFETQYF.

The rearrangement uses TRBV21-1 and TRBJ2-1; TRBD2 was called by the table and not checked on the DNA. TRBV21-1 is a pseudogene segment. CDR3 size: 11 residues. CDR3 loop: CASGLADEQFF. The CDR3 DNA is TGTGCCAGCGGGCTAGCGGATGAGCAGTTCTTC.

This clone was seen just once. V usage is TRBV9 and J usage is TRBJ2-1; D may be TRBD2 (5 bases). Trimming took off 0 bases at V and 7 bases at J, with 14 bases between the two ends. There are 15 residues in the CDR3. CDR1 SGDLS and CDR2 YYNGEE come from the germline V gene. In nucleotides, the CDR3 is TGTGCCAGCAGCGTAGGTAGGACTTCCGAGAATGAGCAGTTCTTC. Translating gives CASSVGRTSENEQFF.

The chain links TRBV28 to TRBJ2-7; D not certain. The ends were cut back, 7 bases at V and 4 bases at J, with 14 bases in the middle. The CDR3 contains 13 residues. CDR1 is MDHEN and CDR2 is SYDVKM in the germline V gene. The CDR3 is CASNGFLLYEQYF. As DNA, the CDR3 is TGTGCCAGCAACGGGTTCCTCCTATACGAGCAGTACTTC.

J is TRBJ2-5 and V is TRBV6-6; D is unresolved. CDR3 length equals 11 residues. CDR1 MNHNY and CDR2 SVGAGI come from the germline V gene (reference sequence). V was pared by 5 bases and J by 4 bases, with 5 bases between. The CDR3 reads CASSPLETQYF. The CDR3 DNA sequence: TGTGCCAGCAGTCCCCTAGAGACCCAGTACTTC.

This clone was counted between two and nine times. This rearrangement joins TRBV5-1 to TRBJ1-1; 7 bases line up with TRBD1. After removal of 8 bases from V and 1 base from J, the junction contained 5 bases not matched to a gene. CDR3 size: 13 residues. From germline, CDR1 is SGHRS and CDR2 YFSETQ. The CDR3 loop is CASTTGANTEAFF. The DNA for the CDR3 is TGCGCCAGTACCACAGGGGCGAACACTGAAGCTTTCTTT.

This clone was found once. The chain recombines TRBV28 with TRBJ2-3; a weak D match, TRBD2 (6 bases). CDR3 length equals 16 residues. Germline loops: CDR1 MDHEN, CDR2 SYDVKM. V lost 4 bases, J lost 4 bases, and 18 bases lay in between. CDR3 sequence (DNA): TGTGCCAGCAGTTCCCCCGGGACTGCAAGAGCAGATACGCAGTATTTT. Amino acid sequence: CASSSPGTARADTQYF.

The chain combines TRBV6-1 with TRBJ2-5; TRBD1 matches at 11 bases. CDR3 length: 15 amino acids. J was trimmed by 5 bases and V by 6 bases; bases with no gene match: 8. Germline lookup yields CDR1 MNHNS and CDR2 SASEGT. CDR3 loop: CASRRDRGGRETQYF. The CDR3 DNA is TGTGCCAGCAGGAGGGACAGGGGGGGGCGGGAGACCCAGTACTTC.

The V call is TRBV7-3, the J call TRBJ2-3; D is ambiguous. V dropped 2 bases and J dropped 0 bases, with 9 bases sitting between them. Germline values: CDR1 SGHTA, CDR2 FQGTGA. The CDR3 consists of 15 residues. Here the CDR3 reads CASSLALDSTDTQYF. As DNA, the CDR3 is TGTGCCAGCAGCTTAGCGCTAGACAGCACAGATACGCAGTATTTT.

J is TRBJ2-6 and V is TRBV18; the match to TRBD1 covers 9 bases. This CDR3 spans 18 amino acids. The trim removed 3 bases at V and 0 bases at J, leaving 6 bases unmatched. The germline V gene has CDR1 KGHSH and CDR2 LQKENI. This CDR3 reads CASSPGTGPLSGANVLTF. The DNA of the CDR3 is TGTGCCAGCTCACCCGGGACAGGGCCACTCTCTGGGGCCAACGTCCTGACTTTC.

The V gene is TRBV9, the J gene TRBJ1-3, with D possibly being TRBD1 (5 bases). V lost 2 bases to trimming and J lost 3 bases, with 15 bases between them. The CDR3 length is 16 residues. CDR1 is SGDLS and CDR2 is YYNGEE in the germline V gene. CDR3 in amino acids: CASSVTEGGVGNTIYF. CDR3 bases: TGTGCCAGCAGCGTGACTGAAGGAGGGGTTGGAAACACCATATATTTT.

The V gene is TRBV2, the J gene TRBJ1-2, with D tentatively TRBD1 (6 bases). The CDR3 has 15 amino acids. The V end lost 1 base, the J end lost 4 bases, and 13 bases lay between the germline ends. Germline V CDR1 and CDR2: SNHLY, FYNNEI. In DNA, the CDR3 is TGTGCCAGCAGTGAAGGGTTGGGGGCCGCCTATGGCTACACCTTC. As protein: CASSEGLGAAYGYTF.

The CDR3 sequence is CASSSLEFTGLVFDEQYF. DNA of the CDR3: TGTGCCAGCTCATCACTAGAATTTACAGGGCTAGTTTTCGACGAGCAGTACTTC. The V and J genes are TRBV18 and TRBJ2-7, with D tentatively TRBD1 (6 bases). The CDR3 has 18 residues. Germline values: CDR1 KGHSH, CDR2 LQKENI. The V and J ends lost 5 bases and 5 bases respectively, with 28 bases between them.

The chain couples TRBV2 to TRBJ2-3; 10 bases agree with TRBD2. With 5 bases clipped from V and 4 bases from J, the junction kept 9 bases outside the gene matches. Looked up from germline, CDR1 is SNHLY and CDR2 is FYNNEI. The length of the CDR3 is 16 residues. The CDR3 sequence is CASSSDSGGAADTQYF. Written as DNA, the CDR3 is TGTGCCAGCAGTTCCGACAGCGGGGGGGCCGCAGATACGCAGTATTTT.

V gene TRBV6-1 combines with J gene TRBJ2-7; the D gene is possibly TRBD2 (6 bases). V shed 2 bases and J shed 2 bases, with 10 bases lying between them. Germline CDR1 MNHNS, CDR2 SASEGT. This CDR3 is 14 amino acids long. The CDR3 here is CASSEQGGTYEQYF. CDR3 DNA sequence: TGTGCCAGCAGTGAACAGGGCGGGACCTACGAGCAGTACTTC.

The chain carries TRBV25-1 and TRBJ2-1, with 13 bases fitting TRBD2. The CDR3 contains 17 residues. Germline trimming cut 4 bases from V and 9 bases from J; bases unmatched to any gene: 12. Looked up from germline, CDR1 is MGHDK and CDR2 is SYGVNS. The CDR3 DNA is TGTGCCAGCAGTGTCACTAGCGGGAGGGCATTGAAGGGTGAGCAGTTCTTC. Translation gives CASSVTSGRALKGEQFF.

The CDR3 sequence: CASSIRSGSSSYGYTF. DNA for the CDR3: TGTGCCAGTAGCATACGTTCGGGGTCCAGTTCCTATGGCTACACCTTC. The rearrangement uses TRBV19 and TRBJ1-2; D gene uncertain. The CDR3 extends over 16 amino acids. CDR1 and CDR2 (germline): LNHDA, SQIVND (reference sequence). V was cut by 6 bases and J by 4 bases, with 21 bases left in between.

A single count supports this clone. The CDR3 nucleotides are TGTGCCAGCAGAGAGGGGGCGCGCCAGCCCCAGCATTTT. Its translation: CASREGARQPQHF. The V and J genes are TRBV6-1 and TRBJ1-5, with 7 positions matching TRBD1. Germline CDR1 MNHNS, CDR2 SASEGT. The CDR3 totals 13 residues. V trimming: 6 bases; J trimming: 7 bases; junction bases outside the gene matches: 6.

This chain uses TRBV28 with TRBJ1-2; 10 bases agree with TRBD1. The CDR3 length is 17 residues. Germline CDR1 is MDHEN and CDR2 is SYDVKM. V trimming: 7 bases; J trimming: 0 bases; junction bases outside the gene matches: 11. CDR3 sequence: CASTSGTGAPSNYGYTF. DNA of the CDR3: TGTGCCAGCACCTCCGGGACAGGGGCCCCCTCTAACTATGGCTACACCTTC.

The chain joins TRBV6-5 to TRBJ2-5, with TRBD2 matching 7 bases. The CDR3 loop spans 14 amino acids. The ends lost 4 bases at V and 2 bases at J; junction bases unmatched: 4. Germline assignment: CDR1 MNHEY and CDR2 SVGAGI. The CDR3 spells CASSLAGLQETQYF. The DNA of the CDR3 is TGTGCCAGCAGTTTAGCGGGCCTTCAAGAGACCCAGTACTTC.

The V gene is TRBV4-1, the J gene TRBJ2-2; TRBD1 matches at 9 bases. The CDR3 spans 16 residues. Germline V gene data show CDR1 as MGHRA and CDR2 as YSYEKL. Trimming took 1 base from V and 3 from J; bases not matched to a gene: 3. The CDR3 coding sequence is TGCGCCAGCAGCCAAGTAGACAGGGGGGACACCGGGGAGCTGTTTTTT. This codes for CASSQVDRGDTGELFF.

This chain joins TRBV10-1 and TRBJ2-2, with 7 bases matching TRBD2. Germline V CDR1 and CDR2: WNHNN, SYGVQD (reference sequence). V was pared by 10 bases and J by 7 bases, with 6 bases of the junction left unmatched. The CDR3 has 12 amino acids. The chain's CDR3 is CATRGVSGELFF. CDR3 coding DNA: TGCGCCACCCGGGGGGTTAGCGGGGAGCTGTTTTTT.

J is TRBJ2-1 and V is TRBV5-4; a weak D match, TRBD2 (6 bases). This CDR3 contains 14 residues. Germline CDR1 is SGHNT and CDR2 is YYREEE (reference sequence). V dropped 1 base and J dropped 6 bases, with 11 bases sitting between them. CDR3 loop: CASSLFGSPNEQFF. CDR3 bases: TGTGCCAGCAGCTTGTTCGGGAGTCCCAATGAGCAGTTCTTC.

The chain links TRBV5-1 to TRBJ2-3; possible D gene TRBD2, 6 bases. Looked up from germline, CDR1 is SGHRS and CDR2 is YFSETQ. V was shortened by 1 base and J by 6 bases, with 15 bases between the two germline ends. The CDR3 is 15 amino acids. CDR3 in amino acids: CASSLSGGMWDTQYF. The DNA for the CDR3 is TGCGCCAGCAGCTTGTCTGGCGGGATGTGGGATACGCAGTATTTT.

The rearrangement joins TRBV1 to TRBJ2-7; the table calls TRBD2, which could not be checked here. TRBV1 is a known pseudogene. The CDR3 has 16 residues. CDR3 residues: CTSSQDGRGGLYEQYF. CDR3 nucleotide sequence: TGCACCAGCAGCCAAGACGGGCGGGGGGGCTTATACGAGCAGTACTTC.

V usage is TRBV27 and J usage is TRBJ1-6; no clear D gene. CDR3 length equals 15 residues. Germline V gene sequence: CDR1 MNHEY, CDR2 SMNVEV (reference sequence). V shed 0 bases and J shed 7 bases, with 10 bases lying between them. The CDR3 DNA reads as TGTGCCAGCAGTTTATCGCGGCGGGGAAATTCACCCCTCCACTTT. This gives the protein CASSLSRRGNSPLHF.

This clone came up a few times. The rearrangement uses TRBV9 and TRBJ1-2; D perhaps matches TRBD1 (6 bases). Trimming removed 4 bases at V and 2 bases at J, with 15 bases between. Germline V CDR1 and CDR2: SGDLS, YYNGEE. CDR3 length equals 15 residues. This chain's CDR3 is CASSPLNTGNYGYTF. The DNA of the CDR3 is TGTGCCAGCAGCCCACTCAATACAGGGAACTATGGCTACACCTTC.

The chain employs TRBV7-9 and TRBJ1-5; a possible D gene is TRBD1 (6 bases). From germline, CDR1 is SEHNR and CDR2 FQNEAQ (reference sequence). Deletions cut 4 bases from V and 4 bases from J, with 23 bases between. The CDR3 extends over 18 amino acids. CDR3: CASSYGTGGQGGNQPQHF. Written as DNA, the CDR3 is TGTGCCAGCAGCTACGGGACCGGGGGGCAGGGCGGGAATCAGCCCCAGCATTTT.

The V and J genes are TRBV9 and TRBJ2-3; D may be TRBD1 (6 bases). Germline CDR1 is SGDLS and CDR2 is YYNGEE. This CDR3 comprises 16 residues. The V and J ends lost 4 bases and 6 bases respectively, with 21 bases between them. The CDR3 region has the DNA TGTGCCAGCAGCCCCCATGGGGACACCCTTCGGGATACGCAGTATTTT. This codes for CASSPHGDTLRDTQYF.

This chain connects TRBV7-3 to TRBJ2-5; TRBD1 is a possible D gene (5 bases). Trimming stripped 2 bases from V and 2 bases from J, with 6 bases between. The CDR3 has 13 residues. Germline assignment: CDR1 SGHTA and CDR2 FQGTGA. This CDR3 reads CASSLYRQETQYF. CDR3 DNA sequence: TGTGCCAGCAGCTTATACAGGCAAGAGACCCAGTACTTC.